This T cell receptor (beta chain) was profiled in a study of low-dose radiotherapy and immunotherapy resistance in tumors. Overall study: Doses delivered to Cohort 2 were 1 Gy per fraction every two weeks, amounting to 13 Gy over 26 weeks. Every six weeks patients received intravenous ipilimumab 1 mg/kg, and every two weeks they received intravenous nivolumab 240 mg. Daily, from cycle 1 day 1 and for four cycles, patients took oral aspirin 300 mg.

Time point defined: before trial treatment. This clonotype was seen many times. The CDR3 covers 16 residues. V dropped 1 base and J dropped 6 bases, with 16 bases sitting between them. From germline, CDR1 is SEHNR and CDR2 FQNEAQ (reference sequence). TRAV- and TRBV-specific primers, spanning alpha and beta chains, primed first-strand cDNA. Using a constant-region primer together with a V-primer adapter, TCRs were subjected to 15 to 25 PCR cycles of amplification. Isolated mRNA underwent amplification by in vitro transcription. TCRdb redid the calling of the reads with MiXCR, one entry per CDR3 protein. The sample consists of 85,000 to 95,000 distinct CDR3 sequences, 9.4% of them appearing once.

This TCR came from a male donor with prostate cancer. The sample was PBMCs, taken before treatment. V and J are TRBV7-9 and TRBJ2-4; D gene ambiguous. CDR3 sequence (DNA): TGTGCCAGCAGCTTAGTAATTACCGAAAGGATAAACATTCAGTACTTC. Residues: CASSLVITERINIQYF.